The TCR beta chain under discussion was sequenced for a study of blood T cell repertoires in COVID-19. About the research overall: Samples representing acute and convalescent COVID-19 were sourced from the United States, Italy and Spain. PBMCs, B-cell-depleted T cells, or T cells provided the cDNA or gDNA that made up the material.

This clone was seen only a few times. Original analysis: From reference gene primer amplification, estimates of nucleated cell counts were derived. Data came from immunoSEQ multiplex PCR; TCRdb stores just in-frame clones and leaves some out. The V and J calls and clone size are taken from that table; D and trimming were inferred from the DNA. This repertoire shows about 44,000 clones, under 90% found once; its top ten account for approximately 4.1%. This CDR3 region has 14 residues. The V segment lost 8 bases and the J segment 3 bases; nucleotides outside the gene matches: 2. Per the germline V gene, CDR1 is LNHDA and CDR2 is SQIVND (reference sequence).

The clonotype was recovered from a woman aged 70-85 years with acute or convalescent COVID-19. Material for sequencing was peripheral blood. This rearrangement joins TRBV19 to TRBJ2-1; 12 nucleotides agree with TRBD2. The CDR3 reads CASGTSGRYNEQFF. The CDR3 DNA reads TGTGCCAGTGGGACTAGCGGGCGCTACAATGAGCAGTTCTTC.